The 11 T cell receptor beta chains below were found in one sample sequenced in a study of blood T cell repertoires in COVID-19. Clones were read by immunoSEQ multiplex PCR, and TCRdb kept only the in-frame ones, dropping some. The data show 200,000 or so clones, about 80% seen once. The sequenced sample consisted of PBMCs or T cells enriched from blood (not recorded which). These receptors were collected from a middle-aged man who had recovered from COVID-19.

The chain carries TRBV4-2 and TRBJ2-7; no definite D call. V dropped 4 bases and J dropped 5 bases, with 18 bases sitting between them. Germline V gene sequence: CDR1 LGHNA, CDR2 YNFKEQ. The CDR3 has 15 amino acids. CDR3 DNA sequence: TGTGCCAGCAGCCCAAGTATCGCCGGTACCCACGAGCAGTACTTC. Translation: CASSPSIAGTHEQYF.

The rearrangement uses TRBV5-4 and TRBJ2-7; the match to TRBD1 covers 9 bases. With V trimmed by 0 bases and J by 8 bases, 12 bases remained unmatched. Germline CDR1 is SGHNT and CDR2 is YYREEE (reference sequence). The CDR3 loop spans 16 amino acids. CDR3 nucleotides: TGTGCCAGCAGCTTGGCTAAGGCGACAGGGGGGAAAAAGCAGTACTTC. Protein sequence: CASSLAKATGGKKQYF.

The rearrangement links TRBV5-1 to TRBJ2-4; possibly TRBD1 for D (5 bases). V lost 4 bases, J lost 9 bases, and 14 bases lay in between. CDR1 is SGHRS and CDR2 is YFSETQ in the germline V gene. The CDR3 consists of 13 residues. CDR3 coding DNA: TGCGCCAGCAGCCCAGGGAACGAGGCCATTCAGTACTTC. This codes for CASSPGNEAIQYF. The whole variable domain, filled in from reference TRBV5-1 and TRBJ2-4, reads KAGVTQTPRYLIKTRGQQVTLSCSPISGHRSVSWYQQTPGQGLQFLFEYFSETQRNKGNFPGRFSGRQFSNSRSEMNVSTLELGDSALYLCASSPGNEAIQYFGAGTRLSVL.

This clone came up a few times. The chain combines TRBV7-2 with TRBJ1-2, with 12 bases lining up with TRBD1. Germline trimming cut 3 bases from V and 5 bases from J; bases unmatched to any gene: 10. Germline lookup yields CDR1 SGHTA and CDR2 FQGNSA. The CDR3 is 17 amino acids. This CDR3 is CASSFNAGTGGMYGYTF. CDR3 in DNA: TGTGCCAGCAGCTTCAACGCCGGGACAGGGGGCATGTATGGCTACACCTTC.

The chain recombines TRBV7-9 with TRBJ2-1; D might be TRBD2 (5 bases). V was clipped by 5 bases and J by 0 bases, with 8 bases between them. CDR3 length: 14 residues. Germline CDR1 and CDR2: SEHNR and FQNEAQ (reference sequence). In nucleotides, the CDR3 is TGTGCCAGCAGCGCCCGGGACTCCTACAATGAGCAGTTCTTC. Encoded protein: CASSARDSYNEQFF.

The chain carries TRBV9 and TRBJ2-7, with 11 bases matching TRBD2. J was trimmed by 2 bases and V by 3 bases; bases with no gene match: 4. The CDR3 runs to 15 residues. From germline, CDR1 is SGDLS and CDR2 YYNGEE. The CDR3 here is CASSEGLAEPYEQYF. CDR3 bases: TGTGCCAGCAGCGAGGGACTAGCGGAGCCCTACGAGCAGTACTTC. Full variable domain (remainder filled in from reference TRBV9 and TRBJ2-7): DSGVTQTPKHLITATGQRVTLRCSPRSGDLSVYWYQQSLDQGLQFLIQYYNGEERAKGNILERFSAQQFPDLHSELNLSSLELGDSALYFCASSEGLAEPYEQYFGPGTRLTVT.

The chain is built from TRBV27 and TRBJ1-5, with a possible D match to TRBD1 (6 bases). Germline-derived CDR1 and CDR2 are MNHEY and SMNVEV (reference sequence). The V end was cut by 8 bases, the J end by 0 bases, with 20 bases between. This CDR3 comprises 17 residues. The CDR3 sequence: CASGPTGFTYSNQPQHF. CDR3 DNA: TGTGCCAGCGGACCGACAGGTTTTACTTATAGCAATCAGCCCCAGCATTTT.

V gene TRBV20-1 combines with J gene TRBJ1-1; no definite D call. CDR1 and CDR2 from the germline V gene are DFQATT and SNEGSKA (reference sequence). The CDR3 spans 11 residues. Trimming pared 7 bases from V and 1 base from J, leaving 7 bases between. CDR3 protein: CSGFRNTEAFF. CDR3 bases: TGCAGTGGATTCAGGAACACTGAAGCTTTCTTT.

V is TRBV6-5 and J is TRBJ2-1; possible D gene TRBD2, 5 bases. The CDR3 covers 13 residues. Trimming removed 6 bases from V and 4 bases from J, with 10 bases in between. Looked up from germline, CDR1 is MNHEY and CDR2 is SVGAGI. CDR3 loop: CASSFWRYNEQFF. In nucleotides, the CDR3 is TGTGCCAGCAGCTTTTGGAGGTACAATGAGCAGTTCTTC.

This clone was counted a single time. CDR3 loop: CASSHHLPNRGSANTEAFF. CDR3 DNA: TGTGCCAGCAGCCACCACCTCCCTAACAGGGGTAGTGCGAACACTGAAGCTTTCTTT. This chain connects TRBV3-1 (or the pseudogene TRBV3-2) to TRBJ1-1; 7 positions match TRBD1. CDR1 is LGHDT, CDR2 YNNKEL, per germline (reference sequence). V gave up 3 bases and J gave up 1 base; unmatched junction bases: 17. CDR3 length: 19 residues.

This clone was picked up a small number of times. The chain recombines TRBV6-5 with TRBJ1-1; a possible D gene is TRBD1 (5 bases). Germline V CDR1 and CDR2: MNHEY, SVGAGI. V gave up 8 bases and J gave up 10 bases, with 11 bases separating them. There are 10 residues in the CDR3. The chain's CDR3 is CASSQRGAFF. DNA of the CDR3: TGTGCCAGCTCTCAAAGGGGAGCTTTCTTT.